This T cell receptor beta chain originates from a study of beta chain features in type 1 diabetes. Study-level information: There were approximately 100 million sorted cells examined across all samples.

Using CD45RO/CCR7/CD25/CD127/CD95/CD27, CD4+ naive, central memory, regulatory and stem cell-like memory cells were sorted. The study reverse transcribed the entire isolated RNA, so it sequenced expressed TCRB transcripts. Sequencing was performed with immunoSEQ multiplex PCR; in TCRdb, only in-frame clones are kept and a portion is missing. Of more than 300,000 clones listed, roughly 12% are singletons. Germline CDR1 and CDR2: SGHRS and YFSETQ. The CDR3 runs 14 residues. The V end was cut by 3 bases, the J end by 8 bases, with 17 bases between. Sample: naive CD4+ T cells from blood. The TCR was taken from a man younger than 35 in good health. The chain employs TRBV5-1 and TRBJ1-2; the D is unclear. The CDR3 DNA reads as TGCGCCAGCAGCTGGATAGGGCCCGGAGGAGGCTACACCTTC. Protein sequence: CASSWIGPGGGYTF.